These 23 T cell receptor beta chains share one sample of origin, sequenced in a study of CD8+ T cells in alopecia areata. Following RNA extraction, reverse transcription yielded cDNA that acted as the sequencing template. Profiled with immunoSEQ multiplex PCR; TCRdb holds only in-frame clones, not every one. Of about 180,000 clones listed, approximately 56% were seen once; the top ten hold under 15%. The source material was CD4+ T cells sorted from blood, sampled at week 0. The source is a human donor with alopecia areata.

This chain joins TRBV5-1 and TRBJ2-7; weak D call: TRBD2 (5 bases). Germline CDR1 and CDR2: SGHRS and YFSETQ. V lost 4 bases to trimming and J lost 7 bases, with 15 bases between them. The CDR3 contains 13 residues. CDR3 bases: TGCGCCAGCAGCCTGGGTGGATCGGGGGAGCAGTACTTC. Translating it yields CASSLGGSGEQYF.

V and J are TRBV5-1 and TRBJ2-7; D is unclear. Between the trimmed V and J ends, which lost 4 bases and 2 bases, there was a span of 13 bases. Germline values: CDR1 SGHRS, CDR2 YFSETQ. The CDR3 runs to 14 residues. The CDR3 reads CASSDDTVAYEQYF. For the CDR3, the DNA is TGCGCCAGCAGCGACGACACAGTGGCCTACGAGCAGTACTTC.

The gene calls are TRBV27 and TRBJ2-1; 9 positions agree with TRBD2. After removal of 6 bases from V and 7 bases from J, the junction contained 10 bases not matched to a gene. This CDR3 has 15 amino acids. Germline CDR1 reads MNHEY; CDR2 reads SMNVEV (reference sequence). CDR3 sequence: CASSGRGGAGNEQFF. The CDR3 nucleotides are TGTGCCAGCAGCGGTCGCGGGGGGGCCGGGAATGAGCAGTTCTTC.

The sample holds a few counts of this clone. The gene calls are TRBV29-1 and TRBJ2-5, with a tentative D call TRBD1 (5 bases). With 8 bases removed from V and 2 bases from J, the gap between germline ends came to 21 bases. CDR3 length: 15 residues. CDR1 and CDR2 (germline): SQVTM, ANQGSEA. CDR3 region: CSPKKGVTHQETQYF. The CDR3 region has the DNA TGCAGCCCAAAGAAAGGGGTCACGCATCAAGAGACCCAGTACTTC.

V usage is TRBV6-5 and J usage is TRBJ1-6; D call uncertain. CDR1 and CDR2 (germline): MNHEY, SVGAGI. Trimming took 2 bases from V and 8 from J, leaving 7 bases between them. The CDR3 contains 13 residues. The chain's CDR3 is CASSYERDSPLHF. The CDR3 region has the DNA TGTGCCAGCAGTTACGAGCGGGATTCACCCCTCCACTTT.

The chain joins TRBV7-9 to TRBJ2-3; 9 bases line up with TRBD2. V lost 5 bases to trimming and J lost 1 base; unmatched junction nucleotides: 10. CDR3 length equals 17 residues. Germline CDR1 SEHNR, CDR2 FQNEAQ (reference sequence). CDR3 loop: CASSLGMAGGRTDTQYF. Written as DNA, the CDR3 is TGTGCCAGCAGCCTAGGCATGGCGGGGGGGCGCACAGATACGCAGTATTTT.

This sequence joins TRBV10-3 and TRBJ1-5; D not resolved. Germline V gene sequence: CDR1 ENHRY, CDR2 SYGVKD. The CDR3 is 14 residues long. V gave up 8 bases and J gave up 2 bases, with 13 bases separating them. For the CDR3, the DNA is TGTGCCATCCCCCCTATCTTATGCAATCAGCCCCAGCATTTT. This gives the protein CAIPPILCNQPQHF.

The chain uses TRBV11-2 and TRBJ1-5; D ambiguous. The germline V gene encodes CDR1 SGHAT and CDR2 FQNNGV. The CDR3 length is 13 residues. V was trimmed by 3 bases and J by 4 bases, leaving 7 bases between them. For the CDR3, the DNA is TGTGCCAGCAGCTTCAACGAGAATCAGCCCCAGCATTTT. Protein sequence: CASSFNENQPQHF.

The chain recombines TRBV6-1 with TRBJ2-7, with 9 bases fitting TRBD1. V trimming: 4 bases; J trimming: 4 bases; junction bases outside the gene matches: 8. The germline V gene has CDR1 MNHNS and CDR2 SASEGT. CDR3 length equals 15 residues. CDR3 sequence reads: CASSVPGQGVYEQYF. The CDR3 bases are TGTGCCAGCAGTGTTCCGGGACAGGGTGTTTACGAGCAGTACTTC.

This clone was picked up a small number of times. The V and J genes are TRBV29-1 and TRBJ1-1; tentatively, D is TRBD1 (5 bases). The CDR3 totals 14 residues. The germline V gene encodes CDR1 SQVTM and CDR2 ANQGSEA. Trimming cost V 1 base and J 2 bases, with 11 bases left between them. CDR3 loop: CSVEAGPFNTEAFF. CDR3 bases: TGCAGCGTTGAAGCGGGGCCCTTTAACACTGAAGCTTTCTTT.

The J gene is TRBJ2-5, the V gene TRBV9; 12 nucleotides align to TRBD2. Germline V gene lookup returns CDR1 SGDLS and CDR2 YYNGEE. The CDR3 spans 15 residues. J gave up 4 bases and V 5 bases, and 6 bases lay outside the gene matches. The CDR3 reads CASSPSGGAGETQYF. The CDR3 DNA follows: TGTGCCAGCAGTCCTAGCGGGGGGGCCGGAGAGACCCAGTACTTC.

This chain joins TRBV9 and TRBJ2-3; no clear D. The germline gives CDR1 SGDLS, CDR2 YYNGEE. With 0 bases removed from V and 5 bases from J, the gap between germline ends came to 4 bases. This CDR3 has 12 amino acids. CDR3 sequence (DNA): TGTGCCAGCAGCGTAGAACGAGATACGCAGTATTTT. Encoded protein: CASSVERDTQYF.

The CDR3, as DNA: TGTGCCAGCAGTGGGGGGAAGGGGAGCCGATCCTACGAGCAGTACTTC. Protein product: CASSGGKGSRSYEQYF. This chain joins TRBV25-1 and TRBJ2-7; either TRBD1 or TRBD2 may fit D (5 bases each). Trimming stripped 4 bases from V and 1 base from J, with 17 bases between. This CDR3 contains 16 residues. Germline-derived CDR1 and CDR2 are MGHDK and SYGVNS.

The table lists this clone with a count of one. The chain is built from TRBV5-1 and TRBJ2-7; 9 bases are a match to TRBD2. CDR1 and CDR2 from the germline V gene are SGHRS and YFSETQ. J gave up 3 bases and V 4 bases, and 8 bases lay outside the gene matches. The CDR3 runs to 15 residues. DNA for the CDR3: TGCGCCAGCAGCGCCCTGGCGGGGGGGCTCTACGAGCAGTACTTC. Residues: CASSALAGGLYEQYF.

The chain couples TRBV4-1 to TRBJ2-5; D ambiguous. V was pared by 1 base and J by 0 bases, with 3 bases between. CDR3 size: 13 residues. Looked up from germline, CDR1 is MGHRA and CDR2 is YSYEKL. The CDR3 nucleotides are TGCGCCAGCAGCCAAGGCCACCAAGAGACCCAGTACTTC. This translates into CASSQGHQETQYF.

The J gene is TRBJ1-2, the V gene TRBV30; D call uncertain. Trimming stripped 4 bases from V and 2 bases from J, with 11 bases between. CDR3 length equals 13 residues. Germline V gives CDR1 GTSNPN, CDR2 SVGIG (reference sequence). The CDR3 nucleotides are TGTGCCTGGATTCCCCCCTCGAACTATGGCTACACCTTC. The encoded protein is CAWIPPSNYGYTF.

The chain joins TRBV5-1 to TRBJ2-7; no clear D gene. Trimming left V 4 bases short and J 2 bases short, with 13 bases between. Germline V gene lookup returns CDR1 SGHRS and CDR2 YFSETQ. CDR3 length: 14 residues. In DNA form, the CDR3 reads TGCGCCAGCAGCAAGAGGACGGCCACCTACGAGCAGTACTTC. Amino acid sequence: CASSKRTATYEQYF.

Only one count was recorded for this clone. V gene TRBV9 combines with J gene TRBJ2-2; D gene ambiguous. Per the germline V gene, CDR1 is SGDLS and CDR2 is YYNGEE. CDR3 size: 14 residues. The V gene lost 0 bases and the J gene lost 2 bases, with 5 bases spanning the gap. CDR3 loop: CASSVALNTGELFF. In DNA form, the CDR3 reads TGTGCCAGCAGCGTAGCCCTAAACACCGGGGAGCTGTTTTTT.

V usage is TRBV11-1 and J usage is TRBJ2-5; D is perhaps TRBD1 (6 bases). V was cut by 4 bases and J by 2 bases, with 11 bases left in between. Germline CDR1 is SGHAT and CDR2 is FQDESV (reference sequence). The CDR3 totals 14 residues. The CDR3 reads CASSSWGLQETQYF. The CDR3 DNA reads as TGTGCCAGCAGCTCTTGGGGGCTACAAGAGACCCAGTACTTC.

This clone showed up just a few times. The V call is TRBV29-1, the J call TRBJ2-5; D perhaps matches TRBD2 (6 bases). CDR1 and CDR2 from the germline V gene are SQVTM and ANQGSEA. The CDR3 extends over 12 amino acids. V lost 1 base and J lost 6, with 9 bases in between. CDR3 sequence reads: CSVEGSGKTQYF. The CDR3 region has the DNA TGCAGCGTTGAAGGTAGCGGCAAGACCCAGTACTTC.

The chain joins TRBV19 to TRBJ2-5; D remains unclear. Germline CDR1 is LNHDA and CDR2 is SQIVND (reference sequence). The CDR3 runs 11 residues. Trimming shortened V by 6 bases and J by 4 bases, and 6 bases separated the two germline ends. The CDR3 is CASRAGETQYF. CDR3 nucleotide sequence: TGTGCCAGTAGGGCCGGAGAGACCCAGTACTTC.

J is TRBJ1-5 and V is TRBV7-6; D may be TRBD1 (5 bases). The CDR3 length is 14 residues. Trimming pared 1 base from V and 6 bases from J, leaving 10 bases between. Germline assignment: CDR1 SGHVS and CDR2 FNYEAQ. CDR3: CASSLEGYTQPQHF. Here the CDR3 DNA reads TGTGCCAGCAGCTTAGAGGGGTACACTCAGCCCCAGCATTTT.

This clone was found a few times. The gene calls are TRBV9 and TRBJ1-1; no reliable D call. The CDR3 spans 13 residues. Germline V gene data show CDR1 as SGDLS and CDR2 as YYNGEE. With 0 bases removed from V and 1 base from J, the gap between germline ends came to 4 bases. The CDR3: CASSVVANTEAFF. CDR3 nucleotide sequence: TGTGCCAGCAGCGTAGTGGCGAACACTGAAGCTTTCTTT.